The entry below gives a single T cell receptor (beta chain) sequence along with its context. Its antigen is currently unknown. The V and J ends lost 1 base and 4 bases respectively, with 13 bases between them. CDR3 length: 15 residues. Germline loops: CDR1 LGHNA, CDR2 YSLEER. This entry belongs to a study of cytomegalovirus exposure and HLA in healthy donors. Study outcomes and limitations: Based on reports, TCR beta sequences accurately predicted HLA-A and HLA-B alleles for most subjects. Prior analysis indicated that the majority of TCR beta V segments exhibited productivity approximately 90% or approximately 30% of the time. According to the study, 160 or so TCR beta chains were cytomegalovirus-associated. Among the sequence variants, a highly shared cluster was likely an artifact of sequencing.

The PCR ran on 60 Vbeta and 13 Jbeta primers. TCRdb's copy holds only in-frame clones and misses some; the assay was immunoSEQ multiplex PCR. The sample lists roughly 180,000 clones; about 80% were seen once. The V and J genes are TRBV4-3 and TRBJ1-2; D is unclear. Specimen: PBMCs. This receptor was taken from a man between 25 and 39 years old in good health and CMV-seropositive. The CDR3 nucleotides are TGCGCCAGCAGCCAAGGGCGGGGTACCCGCTATGGCTACACCTTC. This codes for CASSQGRGTRYGYTF.